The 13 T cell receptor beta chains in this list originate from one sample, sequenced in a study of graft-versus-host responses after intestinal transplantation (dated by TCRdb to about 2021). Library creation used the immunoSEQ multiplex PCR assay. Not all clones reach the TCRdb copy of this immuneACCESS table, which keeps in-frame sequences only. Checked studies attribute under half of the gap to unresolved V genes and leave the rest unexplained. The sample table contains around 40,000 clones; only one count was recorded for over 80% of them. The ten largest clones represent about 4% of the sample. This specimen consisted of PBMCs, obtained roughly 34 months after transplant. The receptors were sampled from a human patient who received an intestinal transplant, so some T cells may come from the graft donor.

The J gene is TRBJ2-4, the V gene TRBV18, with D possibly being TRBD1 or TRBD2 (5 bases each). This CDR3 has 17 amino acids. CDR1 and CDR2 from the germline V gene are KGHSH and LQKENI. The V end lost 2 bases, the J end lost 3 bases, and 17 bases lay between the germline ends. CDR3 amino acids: CASSPLVRGHDKNIQYF. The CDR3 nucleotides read TGTGCCAGCTCACCATTAGTACGGGGCCACGACAAAAACATTCAGTACTTC.

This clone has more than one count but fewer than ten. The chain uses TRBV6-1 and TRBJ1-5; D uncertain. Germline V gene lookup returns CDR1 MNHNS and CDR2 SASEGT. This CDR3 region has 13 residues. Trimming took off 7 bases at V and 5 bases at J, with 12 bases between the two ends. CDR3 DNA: TGTGCCAGCAAGGAGTGGGGTTATCAGCCCCAGCATTTT. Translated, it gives CASKEWGYQPQHF.

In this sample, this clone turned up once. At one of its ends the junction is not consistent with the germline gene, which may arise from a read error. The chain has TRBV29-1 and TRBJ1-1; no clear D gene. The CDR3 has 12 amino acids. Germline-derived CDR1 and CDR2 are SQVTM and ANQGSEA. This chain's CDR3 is CSVGHPNPEAFF. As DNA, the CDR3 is TGCAGCGTTGGCCACCCGAACCCTGAAGCTTTCTTC.

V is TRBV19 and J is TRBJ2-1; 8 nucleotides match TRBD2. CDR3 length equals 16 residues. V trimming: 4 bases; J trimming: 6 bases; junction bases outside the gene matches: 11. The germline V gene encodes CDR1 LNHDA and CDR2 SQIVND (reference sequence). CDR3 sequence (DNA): TGTGCCAGTAGTACCGGGAGGGCGGTCGTGCTCAATGAGCAGTTCTTC. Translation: CASSTGRAVVLNEQFF.

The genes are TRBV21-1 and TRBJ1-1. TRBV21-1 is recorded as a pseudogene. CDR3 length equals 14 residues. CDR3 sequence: CASSNPYKNTEAFF. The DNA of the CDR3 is TGTGCCAGCAGCAATCCCTACAAGAACACTGAAGCTTTCTTT.

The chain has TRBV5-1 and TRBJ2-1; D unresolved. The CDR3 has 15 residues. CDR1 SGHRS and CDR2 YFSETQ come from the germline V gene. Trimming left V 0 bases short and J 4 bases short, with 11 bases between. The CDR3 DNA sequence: TGCGCCAGCAGCTTGGTGGTGGCAGAATACAATGAGCAGTTCTTC. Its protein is CASSLVVAEYNEQFF.

CDR3 amino acids: CASSFSGQGARSGANVLTF. In DNA form, the CDR3 reads TGTGCCAGCAGTTTTTCGGGACAGGGGGCTAGGTCTGGGGCCAACGTCCTGACTTTC. The chain joins TRBV27 to TRBJ2-6; 12 bases fit TRBD1. V was clipped by 3 bases and J by 1 base; unmatched bases: 7. The CDR3 extends over 19 amino acids. Germline values: CDR1 MNHEY, CDR2 SMNVEV (reference sequence).

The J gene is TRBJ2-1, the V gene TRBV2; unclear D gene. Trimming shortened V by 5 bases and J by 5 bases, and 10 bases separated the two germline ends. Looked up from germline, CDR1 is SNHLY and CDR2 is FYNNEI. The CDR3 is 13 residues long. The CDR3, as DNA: TGTGCCAGCAGTTTACTCCTTAACAATGAGCAGTTCTTC. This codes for CASSLLLNNEQFF.

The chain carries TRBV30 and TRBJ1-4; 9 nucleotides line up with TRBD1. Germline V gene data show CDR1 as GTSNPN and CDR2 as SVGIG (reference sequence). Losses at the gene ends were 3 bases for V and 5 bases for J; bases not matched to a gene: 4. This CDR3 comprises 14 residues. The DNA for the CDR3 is TGTGCCTGGAGACAGGACAGGGGCAATGAAAAACTGTTTTTT. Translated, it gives CAWRQDRGNEKLFF. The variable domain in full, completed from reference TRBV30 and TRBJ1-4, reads SQTIHQWPATLVQPVGSPLSLECTVEGTSNPNLYWYRQAAGRGLQLLFYSVGIGQISSEVPQNLSASRPQDRQFILSSKKLLLSDSGFYLCAWRQDRGNEKLFFGSGTQLSVL.

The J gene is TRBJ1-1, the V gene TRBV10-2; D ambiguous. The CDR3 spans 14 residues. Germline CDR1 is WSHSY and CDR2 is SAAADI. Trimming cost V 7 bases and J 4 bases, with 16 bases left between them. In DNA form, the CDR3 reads TGCGCCAGCAAGCCATGGGGAGGGTTCACTGAAGCTTTCTTT. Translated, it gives CASKPWGGFTEAFF.

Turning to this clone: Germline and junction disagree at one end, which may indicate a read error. The CDR3 here is CVSSQSVHEQYF. The CDR3 region has the DNA TGCGTCAGCAGTCAATCCGTCCACGAGCAGTACTTC. This sequence joins TRBV23-1 and TRBJ2-7; D uncertain. TRBV23-1 qualifies as an ORF whose function is uncertain. The CDR3 loop spans 12 amino acids.

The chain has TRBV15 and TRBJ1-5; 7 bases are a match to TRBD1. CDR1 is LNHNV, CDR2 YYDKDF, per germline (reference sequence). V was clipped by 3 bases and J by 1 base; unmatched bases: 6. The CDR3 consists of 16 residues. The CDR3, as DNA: TGTGCCACCAGCAGCAGACAGGGTGGGAGCAATCAGCCCCAGCATTTT. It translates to CATSSRQGGSNQPQHF.

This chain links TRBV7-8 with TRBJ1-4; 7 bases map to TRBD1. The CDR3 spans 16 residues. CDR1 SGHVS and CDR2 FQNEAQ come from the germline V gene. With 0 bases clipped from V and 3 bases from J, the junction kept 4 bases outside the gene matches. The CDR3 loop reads CASSLAGGTANEKLFF. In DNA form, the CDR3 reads TGTGCCAGCAGCTTAGCAGGGGGCACAGCTAATGAAAAACTGTTTTTT.